These T cell receptor beta chains were read from a single sample in a study of identical twins. TCRdb reprocessed the 5' RACE reads with MiXCR, giving one entry per CDR3 protein. In the table there are 500,000 to 550,000 distinct CDR3 sequences, about 22% of which are singletons. These data are also associated with another study on yellow fever vaccine responses in identical twins.

The sequenced material came from CD4+ T cells sorted from blood. These receptors all come from a woman under 30 in good health. CDR3s leave out the opening cysteine and the closing phenylalanine or tryptophan. Each record gives: J gene, V gene, CDR3 length, clone size, CDR3 protein. Not every row has a clone size; where given, it reads once, few, many or a size class.

j_gene: TRBJ2-2
v_gene: TRBV4-1
len: 15
abundance: .
CDR3aa: ASSQDTGTPNTGELF

j_gene: TRBJ1-1
v_gene: TRBV5-6
len: 9
abundance: .
CDR3aa: ASSRQTEAF

j_gene: TRBJ2-2
v_gene: TRBV5-1
len: 14
abundance: .
CDR3aa: ASSLVGSAVTGELF

j_gene: TRBJ1-4
v_gene: TRBV7-2
len: 11
abundance: .
CDR3aa: ASSFRHNEKLF

j_gene: TRBJ2-3
v_gene: TRBV12-3/TRBV12-4
len: 14
abundance: .
CDR3aa: ASSPLMAGGRDTQY

j_gene: TRBJ2-1
v_gene: TRBV5-1
len: 12
abundance: .
CDR3aa: ASSPEGLGNEQF

j_gene: TRBJ2-2
v_gene: TRBV6-2/TRBV6-3
len: 13
abundance: .
CDR3aa: ASSYGGINTGELF

j_gene: TRBJ2-2
v_gene: TRBV29-1
len: 13
abundance: .
CDR3aa: SVEGLAQNTGELF

j_gene: TRBJ2-2
v_gene: TRBV28
len: 12
abundance: few
CDR3aa: ASRDSETTGELF

j_gene: TRBJ1-6
v_gene: TRBV10-1
len: 11
abundance: .
CDR3aa: ASSEGVNSPLH

j_gene: TRBJ1-2
v_gene: TRBV28
len: 13
abundance: .
CDR3aa: ASSLNTHRATGYT

j_gene: TRBJ2-3
v_gene: TRBV11-2
len: 13
abundance: few
CDR3aa: ASSSTGVPADTQY

j_gene: TRBJ2-7
v_gene: TRBV5-1
len: 13
abundance: few
CDR3aa: ASSLMGEGSYEQY

j_gene: TRBJ2-1
v_gene: TRBV28
len: 14
abundance: few
CDR3aa: ASRSESGSASNEQF

j_gene: TRBJ2-1
v_gene: TRBV12-3/TRBV12-4
len: 12
abundance: .
CDR3aa: ASSPTRGMNEQF

j_gene: TRBJ2-1
v_gene: TRBV5-1
len: 15
abundance: many
CDR3aa: ASSLVGTGSFYNEQF

j_gene: TRBJ2-2
v_gene: TRBV7-6
len: 14
abundance: .
CDR3aa: ASSLYRDSNTGELF